Below are 29 T cell receptor beta chains sequenced from a single sample in a study of cytomegalovirus exposure and HLA in healthy donors. The data were produced by immunoSEQ multiplex PCR, yet TCRdb's version contains in-frame clones alone and is incomplete. The data contain about 190,000 clones, approximately 80% of them seen just once; the ten biggest clones take up less than 9%. What was sequenced was PBMCs. These TCRs come from a man in his late teens or twenties in good health and CMV-seropositive.

This chain links TRBV30 with TRBJ2-7, with TRBD2 matching over 11 bases. V lost 2 bases and J lost 1; bases outside the gene matches: 1. This CDR3 contains 14 residues. In germline, CDR1 is GTSNPN, CDR2 SVGIG (reference sequence). The CDR3 spells CAWSSSGRSYEQYF. The DNA of the CDR3 is TGTGCCTGGAGTTCTAGCGGGAGGTCCTACGAGCAGTACTTC.

This clone was seen only once. The rearrangement joins TRBV6-1 to TRBJ2-2; 8 bases match TRBD1. The CDR3 covers 14 residues. Germline CDR1 MNHNS, CDR2 SASEGT. V was clipped by 7 bases and J by 8 bases; unmatched bases: 9. DNA of the CDR3: TGTGCCAGCAAGAATACAGGGGGAGGAGGGGAGCTGTTTTTT. This gives the protein CASKNTGGGGELFF.

A few counts support this clone. The chain combines TRBV23-1 with TRBJ1-4; D remains ambiguous. TRBV23-1 is given ORF status, its function remaining uncertain. The CDR3 extends over 14 amino acids. The germline V and J ends were trimmed by 5 bases and 7 bases, with 14 bases remaining between them. The CDR3 region has the DNA TGCGCCAGCAGTTCGGGAAGGAGGGCTGAAAAACTGTTTTTT. Protein product: CASSSGRRAEKLFF.

The V gene is TRBV12-5, the J gene TRBJ2-5; perhaps TRBD1 as D (5 bases). The CDR3 covers 12 residues. The germline V and J ends were trimmed by 1 base and 5 bases, with 5 bases remaining between them. CDR1 is LGHNT, CDR2 FRNRAP, per germline. CDR3 loop: CASGLDRETQYF. In DNA form, the CDR3 reads TGTGCTAGTGGTTTGGACAGGGAGACCCAGTACTTC.

This clone was seen just once. The V and J genes are TRBV27 and TRBJ2-7; 10 positions agree with TRBD1. Germline loops: CDR1 MNHEY, CDR2 SMNVEV (reference sequence). The CDR3 has 14 residues. V was clipped by 6 bases and J by 3 bases; unmatched bases: 5. CDR3 sequence (DNA): TGTGCCAGCAGAAGGACAGGGGGGGACTACGAGCAGTACTTC. Translated: CASRRTGGDYEQYF.

This sequence joins TRBV19 and TRBJ2-7, with D possibly being TRBD1 (5 bases). The CDR3 covers 14 residues. Germline lookup yields CDR1 LNHDA and CDR2 SQIVND (reference sequence). V was shortened by 6 bases and J by 0 bases, with 12 bases between the two germline ends. CDR3 protein: CASRPQTVSYEQYF. CDR3 in DNA: TGTGCCAGTAGACCCCAGACAGTCTCCTACGAGCAGTACTTC.

The V call is TRBV5-5, the J call TRBJ2-7, with 7 positions matching TRBD1. The trim removed 4 bases at V and 3 bases at J, leaving 7 bases unmatched. Germline assignment: CDR1 SGHKS and CDR2 YYEKEE (reference sequence). The CDR3 has 14 amino acids. The CDR3 protein is CASSPDDRVYEQYF. In DNA, the CDR3 is TGTGCCAGCAGCCCCGACGACAGGGTCTACGAGCAGTACTTC.

This chain links TRBV5-1 with TRBJ2-2; a weak D match, TRBD2 (5 bases). The CDR3 length is 13 residues. V shed 1 base and J shed 8 bases, with 9 bases lying between them. Germline-derived CDR1 and CDR2 are SGHRS and YFSETQ. In DNA form, the CDR3 reads TGCGCCAGCAGCTTGCTCGGGGAGGGGGAGCTGTTTTTT. Translating it yields CASSLLGEGELFF.

This clone occurred a few times. This chain links TRBV6-5 with TRBJ2-7, with D tentatively TRBD2 (6 bases). Germline assignment: CDR1 MNHEY and CDR2 SVGAGI. V lost 8 bases and J 5 bases, leaving 16 bases between the germline ends. This CDR3 contains 13 residues. Here the CDR3 reads CASWRAFGHEQYF. CDR3 DNA sequence: TGTGCCAGCTGGAGGGCCTTCGGGCACGAGCAGTACTTC.

This rearrangement joins TRBV9 to TRBJ1-4; 10 nucleotides align to TRBD1. Trimming cost V 4 bases and J 6 bases; bases outside gene matches: 6. Germline assignment: CDR1 SGDLS and CDR2 YYNGEE. CDR3 size: 15 residues. The CDR3, as DNA: TGTGCCAGCAGCTCCACCGGGACAGGGGATGAAAAACTGTTTTTT. Amino acid sequence: CASSSTGTGDEKLFF. Supplemented by reference TRBV9 and TRBJ1-4, the full variable domain reads DSGVTQTPKHLITATGQRVTLRCSPRSGDLSVYWYQQSLDQGLQFLIQYYNGEERAKGNILERFSAQQFPDLHSELNLSSLELGDSALYFCASSSTGTGDEKLFFGSGTQLSVL.

This rearrangement joins TRBV2 to TRBJ2-1, with 11 positions matching TRBD2. The CDR3 runs 14 residues. Trimming took 7 bases from V and 9 from J; bases not matched to a gene: 8. Germline V gives CDR1 SNHLY, CDR2 FYNNEI. CDR3 sequence (DNA): TGTGCCAGCAAACTAGCGGGAGCGTCCACTGAGCAGTTCTTC. Protein product: CASKLAGASTEQFF.

This clone was seen a few times. In nucleotides, the CDR3 is TGTGCCAGCAGTTTACCAGGGGAGGAAAAACTGTTTTTT. As protein: CASSLPGEEKLFF. The chain is built from TRBV28 and TRBJ1-4; D perhaps matches TRBD1 (6 bases). Germline-derived CDR1 and CDR2 are MDHEN and SYDVKM. Trimming shortened V by 2 bases and J by 8 bases, and 9 bases separated the two germline ends. The CDR3 is 13 residues long.

Details on this clone: The junction differs from germline at one of its ends, possibly a read error. The V call is TRBV5-1, the J call TRBJ2-7; a possible D gene is TRBD1 (6 bases). Germline V lookup: CDR1 SGHRS, CDR2 YFSETQ. The CDR3 runs to 12 residues. The CDR3 region has the DNA TGCGCCAGCAGGTTGGACAGCTACGAGCAGTACTTC. Translating it yields CASRLDSYEQYF.

A single count supports this clone. The CDR3: CASSVGQRADTQYF. CDR3 in DNA: TGTGCCAGCAGCGTAGGTCAGCGTGCAGATACGCAGTATTTT. This chain connects TRBV9 to TRBJ2-3; D call uncertain. The CDR3 has 14 amino acids. V was cut by 0 bases and J by 4 bases, with 9 bases left in between. Germline V lookup: CDR1 SGDLS, CDR2 YYNGEE.

The rearrangement links TRBV30 to TRBJ2-7, with D maybe TRBD2 (6 bases). The germline V gene has CDR1 GTSNPN and CDR2 SVGIG (reference sequence). V lost 0 bases, J lost 0 bases, and 9 bases lay in between. The length of the CDR3 is 14 residues. The CDR3 coding sequence is TGTGCCTGGAGTGTTGGAGGGGTCTCCTACGAGCAGTACTTC. Translating it yields CAWSVGGVSYEQYF.

On this clone: The same CDR3 can be traced to other DNA sequences in this sample. The CDR3 DNA follows: TGTGCCAGCAGTGAACAGGATACGCAGTATTTT. It specifies CASSEQDTQYF. The rearrangement links TRBV2 to TRBJ2-3, with D hard to call. The length of the CDR3 is 11 residues. Germline V gene sequence: CDR1 SNHLY, CDR2 FYNNEI. Trimming took off 2 bases at V and 6 bases at J, with 3 bases between the two ends.

This rearrangement joins TRBV27 to TRBJ2-1, with 9 bases fitting TRBD2. V lost 5 bases and J lost 4; bases outside the gene matches: 6. Germline loops: CDR1 MNHEY, CDR2 SMNVEV (reference sequence). This CDR3 is 15 amino acids long. The CDR3 coding sequence is TGTGCCAGCAGTCCGAGCGGGAGGCATTACAATGAGCAGTTCTTC. Translating it yields CASSPSGRHYNEQFF.

V and J are TRBV2 and TRBJ1-1; D remains ambiguous. Germline CDR1 is SNHLY and CDR2 is FYNNEI. This CDR3 is 13 amino acids long. Trimming cost V 1 base and J 1 base, with 4 bases left between them. The CDR3 protein is CASSEGGNTEAFF. CDR3 in DNA: TGTGCCAGCAGTGAAGGCGGGAACACTGAAGCTTTCTTT.

V usage is TRBV30 and J usage is TRBJ2-1, with 9 bases aligning to TRBD1. CDR1 and CDR2 from the germline V gene are GTSNPN and SVGIG (reference sequence). The CDR3 contains 15 residues. The V gene end was trimmed by 5 bases and the J gene end by 6 bases; junction bases not matched to a gene: 11. The chain's CDR3 is CAWAPTGGWGNEQFF. The CDR3 nucleotides read TGTGCCTGGGCGCCGACAGGGGGGTGGGGCAATGAGCAGTTCTTC.

The chain is built from TRBV27 and TRBJ2-7; D perhaps matches TRBD1 (6 bases). The germline V gene encodes CDR1 MNHEY and CDR2 SMNVEV (reference sequence). Trimming pared 6 bases from V and 3 bases from J, leaving 21 bases between. The CDR3 loop spans 16 amino acids. CDR3 residues: CASRQSLGGEGYEQYF. DNA of the CDR3: TGTGCCAGCAGGCAGTCCTTAGGGGGAGAGGGCTACGAGCAGTACTTC.

The chain is built from TRBV27 and TRBJ2-3; weak D call: TRBD1 (6 bases). Between the trimmed V and J ends, which lost 5 bases and 4 bases, there was a span of 16 bases. The CDR3 runs 15 residues. The germline CDR1 and CDR2 sequences are MNHEY and SMNVEV (reference sequence). In nucleotides, the CDR3 is TGTGCCAGCAGTATATGGACAGAGAGATCAGATACGCAGTATTTT. Protein sequence: CASSIWTERSDTQYF.

The chain combines TRBV28 with TRBJ2-1, with TRBD1 matching 7 bases. The V and J ends lost 4 bases and 0 bases, in that order; junction bases with no gene match: 9. The CDR3 spans 17 residues. Germline CDR1 reads MDHEN; CDR2 reads SYDVKM. The CDR3 here is CASSSPGQTSSYNEQFF. DNA of the CDR3: TGTGCCAGCAGTTCGCCGGGACAGACCAGCTCCTACAATGAGCAGTTCTTC. Based on the CDR3 plus reference TRBV28 and TRBJ2-1, the full variable domain is DVKVTQSSRYLVKRTGEKVFLECVQDMDHENMFWYRQDPGLGLRLIYFSYDVKMKEKGDIPEGYSVSREKKERFSLILESASTNQTSMYLCASSSPGQTSSYNEQFFGPGTRLTVL.

The CDR3 bases are TGTGCCAGCAGCAGACTAGCGGGAGAGAACACCGGGGAGCTGTTTTTT. As protein: CASSRLAGENTGELFF. The chain combines TRBV5-5 with TRBJ2-2, with 12 bases fitting TRBD2. V lost 4 bases and J lost 1; bases outside the gene matches: 2. The CDR3 loop spans 16 amino acids. The V gene's germline CDR1 is SGHKS and CDR2 YYEKEE (reference sequence).

The chain has TRBV29-1 and TRBJ2-3; TRBD2 matches at 12 bases. Germline V gene lookup returns CDR1 SQVTM and CDR2 ANQGSEA. The V and J ends lost 5 bases and 4 bases, in that order; junction bases with no gene match: 10. CDR3 length: 16 amino acids. The CDR3 DNA follows: TGCAGCGTTTTCTTTCGACTAGCGGGAGCGGCAGATACGCAGTATTTT. Its translation is CSVFFRLAGAADTQYF.

This chain connects TRBV30 to TRBJ1-4; 7 bases are shared with TRBD1. The CDR3 extends over 17 amino acids. V gave up 2 bases and J gave up 5 bases; unmatched junction bases: 14. In germline, CDR1 is GTSNPN, CDR2 SVGIG (reference sequence). CDR3 sequence (DNA): TGTGCCTGGAGTACCGGACAGGTGGGGGGCCAAAATGAAAAACTGTTTTTT. Residues: CAWSTGQVGGQNEKLFF. Filled out from reference TRBV30 and TRBJ1-4, the complete variable domain reads SQTIHQWPATLVQPVGSPLSLECTVEGTSNPNLYWYRQAAGRGLQLLFYSVGIGQISSEVPQNLSASRPQDRQFILSSKKLLLSDSGFYLCAWSTGQVGGQNEKLFFGSGTQLSVL.

CDR3 DNA: TGTGCCACCAGCAGAGTAGGGGCGGGAGAAGTCACAGATACGCAGTATTTT. It codes for CATSRVGAGEVTDTQYF. This sequence joins TRBV15 and TRBJ2-3, with 7 bases aligning to TRBD2. The length of the CDR3 is 17 residues. Germline loops: CDR1 LNHNV, CDR2 YYDKDF (reference sequence). With V trimmed by 1 base and J by 2 bases, 9 bases remained unmatched.

The CDR3 coding sequence is TGTGCCAGCAGTTCTCTAGCGGGCTCCTACAATGAGCAGTTCTTC. Translating it yields CASSSLAGSYNEQFF. This chain joins TRBV27 and TRBJ2-1; TRBD2 matches 8 bases. Germline V CDR1 and CDR2: MNHEY, SMNVEV (reference sequence). This CDR3 has 15 residues. J lost 0 bases, V lost 4 bases, and 2 bases had no gene match.

The chain couples TRBV6-6 to TRBJ1-1, with 8 bases aligning to TRBD1. The CDR3 sequence is 12 residues long. Per the germline V gene, CDR1 is MNHNY and CDR2 is SVGAGI (reference sequence). Unmatched junction bases numbered 2, after V lost 0 bases and J lost 11 bases. Here the CDR3 reads CASSYSQGGAFF. DNA of the CDR3: TGTGCCAGCAGTTACTCACAGGGGGGCGCTTTCTTT.

As regards this clone: One end of the junction fails to match germline, which may point to a read error. The CDR3 spells CGSRVWGDTEAFF. As DNA, the CDR3 is TGTGGCAGCCGCGTTTGGGGGGACACTGAAGCTTTCTTT. The J gene is TRBJ1-1, the V gene TRBV6-1; TRBD1 is a possible D gene (5 bases). CDR1 and CDR2 (germline): MNHNS, SASEGT. The CDR3 totals 13 residues.